The 25 T cell receptor beta chains in this list originate from one sample, sequenced in a study of blood T cell repertoires in COVID-19. TCRdb's copy holds only in-frame clones and misses some; the assay was immunoSEQ multiplex PCR. The table has approximately 250,000 clones, about 91% seen once. The material sequenced was PBMCs or T cells enriched from blood (not recorded which). These receptors originate from a middle-aged woman with acute COVID-19.

The chain is built from TRBV18 and TRBJ2-5; D gene uncertain. The V end lost 3 bases, the J end lost 5 bases, and 13 bases lay between the germline ends. Germline V gene lookup returns CDR1 KGHSH and CDR2 LQKENI. The CDR3 runs to 14 residues. CDR3 in amino acids: CASSPRLELETQYF. CDR3 DNA sequence: TGTGCCAGCTCACCCCGACTGGAATTGGAGACCCAGTACTTC.

The V gene is TRBV11-3, the J gene TRBJ1-6; D is perhaps TRBD1 (6 bases). Germline CDR1 reads SGHNT; CDR2 reads YENEEA. This CDR3 comprises 15 residues. Trimming took 0 bases from V and 4 from J, leaving 7 bases between them. In DNA form, the CDR3 reads TGTGCCAGCAGCTTAGAAGGGGGTTATAATTCACCCCTCCACTTT. Protein sequence: CASSLEGGYNSPLHF.

The chain is built from TRBV9 and TRBJ2-3; TRBD2 is a possible D gene (6 bases). Germline-derived CDR1 and CDR2 are SGDLS and YYNGEE. Trimming left V 4 bases short and J 3 bases short, with 15 bases between. CDR3 size: 15 residues. The CDR3 DNA follows: TGTGCCAGCAGCCTCATCCCGGGACTTACAGATACGCAGTATTTT. As protein: CASSLIPGLTDTQYF. The full variable domain, with the rest looked up from reference TRBV9 and TRBJ2-3, is DSGVTQTPKHLITATGQRVTLRCSPRSGDLSVYWYQQSLDQGLQFLIQYYNGEERAKGNILERFSAQQFPDLHSELNLSSLELGDSALYFCASSLIPGLTDTQYFGPGTRLTVL.

CDR3 sequence reads: CATSDLSGPAFF. The CDR3 coding sequence is TGTGCCACCAGTGATTTGTCAGGGCCGGCTTTCTTT. The chain combines TRBV24-1 with TRBJ1-1; possible D gene TRBD1, 5 bases. With 0 bases removed from V and 11 bases from J, the gap between germline ends came to 9 bases. Germline CDR1 KGHDR, CDR2 SFDVKD. The CDR3 covers 12 residues.

The chain has TRBV2 and TRBJ1-2; possible D gene TRBD1, 6 bases. This CDR3 has 13 residues. V was cut by 7 bases and J by 3 bases, with 12 bases left in between. Per germline, CDR1 SNHLY and CDR2 FYNNEI. CDR3: CASMLAGDYGYTF. Here the CDR3 DNA reads TGTGCCAGCATGTTGGCAGGGGACTATGGCTACACCTTC.

V is TRBV12-3 or TRBV12-4 and J is TRBJ2-1; D unclear. V was pared by 3 bases and J by 12 bases, with 12 bases between. CDR3 length: 12 residues. The CDR3 DNA sequence: TGTGCCAGCAGTTTGCTAGGTTTTGGGCAGTTCTTC. Its translation is CASSLLGFGQFF.

The rearrangement links TRBV11-2 to TRBJ1-1, with 8 bases aligning to TRBD1. CDR3 length: 16 residues. The V gene's germline CDR1 is SGHAT and CDR2 FQNNGV. Trimming cost V 4 bases and J 4 bases; bases outside gene matches: 11. The CDR3 DNA reads as TGTGCCAGCAGCTCGTTAAGACAGGGGAGGGGCACTGAAGCTTTCTTT. Residues: CASSSLRQGRGTEAFF.

The chain links TRBV7-2 to TRBJ2-2; TRBD1 agrees at 11 bases. Per germline, CDR1 SGHTA and CDR2 FQGNSA. The CDR3 spans 15 residues. J gave up 0 bases and V 11 bases, and 5 bases lay outside the gene matches. In DNA form, the CDR3 reads TGTGCCGGTGGACAGGGGGCTTCGAACACCGGGGAGCTGTTTTTT. This encodes CAGGQGASNTGELFF.

V gene TRBV28 combines with J gene TRBJ1-5; D is perhaps TRBD1 (5 bases). The germline V gene encodes CDR1 MDHEN and CDR2 SYDVKM. Between the trimmed V and J ends, which lost 3 bases and 7 bases, there was a span of 10 bases. The CDR3 is 13 amino acids. The CDR3 coding sequence is TGTGCCAGCAGTTTTGGGGCACTCCAGCCCCAGCATTTT. Amino acids: CASSFGALQPQHF. Drawing the rest from reference TRBV28 and TRBJ1-5, the complete variable domain is DVKVTQSSRYLVKRTGEKVFLECVQDMDHENMFWYRQDPGLGLRLIYFSYDVKMKEKGDIPEGYSVSREKKERFSLILESASTNQTSMYLCASSFGALQPQHFGDGTRLSIL.

This clone was seen just once. V gene TRBV7-9 combines with J gene TRBJ2-5; no clear D gene. Germline CDR1 and CDR2: SEHNR and FQNEAQ (reference sequence). The CDR3 sequence is 12 residues long. V gave up 5 bases and J gave up 2 bases, with 6 bases separating them. The CDR3 coding sequence is TGTGCCAGCAGCCCCTTACAAGAGACCCAGTACTTC. Translating gives CASSPLQETQYF. Combining the CDR3 with reference TRBV7-9 and TRBJ2-5 gives the whole variable domain DTGVSQNPRHKITKRGQNVTFRCDPISEHNRLYWYRQTLGQGPEFLTYFQNEAQLEKSRLLSDRFSAERPKGSFSTLEIQRTEQGDSAMYLCASSPLQETQYFGPGTRLLVL.

The CDR3 loop is CASSPGTDGVGYTF. The CDR3 nucleotides read TGTGCCAGCAGCCCCGGCACGGACGGGGTTGGCTACACCTTC. The V call is TRBV7-2, the J call TRBJ1-2; unclear D gene. The CDR3 is 14 amino acids. The V gene lost 5 bases and the J gene lost 7 bases, with 17 bases spanning the gap. Germline CDR1 and CDR2: SGHTA and FQGNSA.

V gene TRBV19 combines with J gene TRBJ1-4, with a tentative D call TRBD1 (6 bases). The ends were cut back, 5 bases at V and 7 bases at J, with 14 bases in the middle. Germline lookup yields CDR1 LNHDA and CDR2 SQIVND (reference sequence). The CDR3 has 14 residues. The CDR3 here is CASSVRQAREKLFF. In DNA form, the CDR3 reads TGTGCCAGTAGTGTACGACAGGCTCGTGAAAAACTGTTTTTT.

The rearrangement joins TRBV18 to TRBJ1-2; D not resolved. Between the trimmed V and J ends, which lost 3 bases and 0 bases, there was a span of 11 bases. CDR3 length: 15 residues. The germline V gene encodes CDR1 KGHSH and CDR2 LQKENI. CDR3 sequence reads: CASSPRPGSNYGYTF. CDR3 in DNA: TGTGCCAGCTCACCTCGCCCGGGTTCTAACTATGGCTACACCTTC.

This chain joins TRBV24-1 and TRBJ1-1; D call uncertain. Germline V gives CDR1 KGHDR, CDR2 SFDVKD. Trimming left V 9 bases short and J 5 bases short, with 15 bases between. This CDR3 comprises 13 residues. CDR3 residues: CATASPGGTEAFF. CDR3 bases: TGTGCCACCGCTTCGCCCGGAGGTACTGAAGCTTTCTTT.

The chain links TRBV2 to TRBJ2-5, with a weak D call TRBD1 (6 bases). With 8 bases removed from V and 7 bases from J, the gap between germline ends came to 17 bases. CDR1 SNHLY and CDR2 FYNNEI come from the germline V gene. The CDR3 is 13 residues long. CDR3 DNA sequence: TGTGCCAGCGGGACATCCGAACGGGGGACCCAGTACTTC. The encoded protein is CASGTSERGTQYF. The full variable domain, in which reference TRBV2 and TRBJ2-5 provide the parts outside the CDR3, is EPEVTQTPSHQVTQMGQEVILRCVPISNHLYFYWYRQILGQKVEFLVSFYNNEISEKSEIFDDQFSVERPDGSNFTLKIRSTKLEDSAMYFCASGTSERGTQYFGPGTRLLVL.

The rearrangement links TRBV9 to TRBJ2-3, with 10 bases identical to TRBD2. The ends lost 1 base at V and 3 bases at J; junction bases unmatched: 2. CDR1 is SGDLS, CDR2 YYNGEE, per germline. CDR3 length: 15 amino acids. CDR3 coding DNA: TGTGCCAGCAGCGTAAGCGGGAGGGAGACAGATACGCAGTATTTT. This codes for CASSVSGRETDTQYF.

The chain joins TRBV24-1 to TRBJ2-1; 8 positions match TRBD2. The CDR3 is made up of 16 amino acids. V lost 5 bases and J lost 3; bases outside the gene matches: 8. CDR1 and CDR2 (germline): KGHDR, SFDVKD. The CDR3 DNA reads as TGTGCCACCAGTGCGACTAGCGTAGCCAACTACAATGAGCAGTTCTTC. This encodes CATSATSVANYNEQFF.

V and J are TRBV6-1 and TRBJ2-7; 7 bases align to TRBD1. Germline loops: CDR1 MNHNS, CDR2 SASEGT. Unmatched junction bases numbered 2, after V lost 1 base and J lost 5 bases. CDR3 size: 13 residues. For the CDR3, the DNA is TGTGCCAGCAGTGAAGGACAGGGCCACGAGCAGTACGTC. Translating it yields CASSEGQGHEQYV.

This sequence joins TRBV27 and TRBJ2-2; tentatively, D is TRBD2 (6 bases). CDR1 and CDR2 (germline): MNHEY, SMNVEV (reference sequence). This CDR3 is 17 amino acids long. Trimming shortened V by 6 bases and J by 0 bases, and 17 bases separated the two germline ends. The CDR3 loop reads CASSRRGWDTNTGELFF. CDR3 sequence (DNA): TGTGCCAGCAGCCGGAGGGGATGGGATACGAACACCGGGGAGCTGTTTTTT.

This chain joins TRBV4-3 and TRBJ1-5, with D unresolved. Trimming stripped 0 bases from V and 6 bases from J, with 6 bases between. The CDR3 length is 13 residues. Germline loops: CDR1 LGHNA, CDR2 YSLEER. The CDR3 spells CASSQDRVQPQHF. The CDR3 DNA sequence: TGCGCCAGCAGCCAAGATCGGGTTCAGCCCCAGCATTTT.

This chain links TRBV1 with TRBJ1-2; the table calls TRBD1, which could not be checked here. TRBV1 is listed as a pseudogene. The CDR3 totals 16 residues. The DNA for the CDR3 is TGCACCAGCAGCCTCCACCGACAGGGGCATAACTATGGCTACACCTTC. It specifies CTSSLHRQGHNYGYTF.

This clone was seen a handful of times. This chain joins TRBV30 and TRBJ2-2; D is unresolved. The CDR3 runs 14 residues. V dropped 0 bases and J dropped 7 bases, with 12 bases sitting between them. Germline CDR1 reads GTSNPN; CDR2 reads SVGIG (reference sequence). The CDR3 bases are TGTGCCTGGAGTGTTGTTATGGGCTTCGGGGAGCTGTTTTTT. It specifies CAWSVVMGFGELFF.

In this sample, this clone turned up once. This chain connects TRBV7-9 to TRBJ1-5; TRBD1 is a possible D gene (5 bases). The CDR3 totals 16 residues. Germline V CDR1 and CDR2: SEHNR, FQNEAQ (reference sequence). Trimming took 0 bases from V and 1 from J, leaving 10 bases between them. In DNA, the CDR3 is TGTGCCAGCAGCTTAGCCTGGGCAGGGAGCAATCAGCCCCAGCATTTT. Residues: CASSLAWAGSNQPQHF.

The genes are TRBV7-2 and TRBJ2-1; TRBD2 aligns across 11 bases. V was clipped by 5 bases and J by 0 bases; unmatched bases: 6. CDR1 SGHTA and CDR2 FQGNSA come from the germline V gene. The CDR3 loop spans 17 amino acids. CDR3 amino acids: CASSLKGLADSYNEQFF. CDR3 coding DNA: TGTGCCAGCAGCCTCAAGGGACTAGCGGACTCCTACAATGAGCAGTTCTTC. The variable domain in full, with the rest retrieved from reference TRBV7-2 and TRBJ2-1, is GAGVSQSPSNKVTEKGKDVELRCDPISGHTALYWYRQSLGQGLEFLIYFQGNSAPDKSGLPSDRFSAERTGGSVSTLTIQRTQQEDSAVYLCASSLKGLADSYNEQFFGPGTRLTVL.

This chain connects TRBV15 to TRBJ2-6, with no clear D. Germline V gives CDR1 LNHNV, CDR2 YYDKDF (reference sequence). The ends were cut back, 9 bases at V and 0 bases at J, with 6 bases in the middle. The CDR3 totals 13 residues. This CDR3 is CATHSSGANVLTF. The CDR3 DNA sequence: TGTGCCACTCACAGCTCTGGGGCCAACGTCCTGACTTTC.